This T cell receptor beta chain was observed in a study of identical twins (dated by TCRdb to between 2015 and 2016). Regarding the complete study: The study deep-sequenced TCR alpha and beta repertoires from monozygotic twins, unrelated adults of various ages and cord blood to test whether fetal clonotypes persist. To rule out contamination, replicate twin experiments were performed at different times with different library preparation protocols.

Concerning this clonotype itself: The clone's antigen remains unknown. Base qualities were left out, and no much larger clone turns up one base away.

The germline V gene encodes CDR1 SGDLS and CDR2 YYNGEE. From V the trimming removes 1 base and from J it removes 3 bases, while the gene matches leave 4 bases of the junction unaccounted for. There are 15 amino acids in the CDR3, from cysteine to phenylalanine inclusive. The retained sequence is limited to the CDR3, 45 bases, with the frame set at the first base. The library relied on 5' RACE. The sequencer listed for this sample is Illumina HiSeq 2000. A universal primer binding site was added through template switching, and the final cDNA carried a unique molecular identifier so that TCR cDNA molecules could be counted accurately. Specific primers in the conserved constant-segment region were used to synthesize first-strand cDNA for the TCR alpha and beta chains. To control for contamination, each cDNA library was double barcoded with a SMART-Mk sample barcode plus Illumina barcodes. TruSeq adapter sequences along with Illumina sample barcodes were introduced in two successive PCR steps. Sequencing of the TCR alpha and beta cDNA libraries was done on the Illumina HiSeq platform using custom primers. Processing in the source paper ran as follows. Unique molecular identifiers were extracted from raw reads with MiGEC, and CDR3 positions were determined with MiXCR. Recombination models were inferred per individual with the repgenHMM and IGoR tools using an EM algorithm. Shared clonotypes were analyzed with the tcR package in R, and sharing was normalized by the product of cloneset sizes. Out-of-frame nonproductive sequences were analyzed to study raw recombination free of thymic and clonal selection effects. Through fastp at Q25 and MiXCR, TCRdb rebuilt clones from the public reads, retaining in-frame beta chains. Every entry covers one CDR3 protein and lists the most common genes and DNA from its rows. The V and J calls and clone size come from TCRdb's table, not from the authors' own analysis. The sample table lists some 500,000 distinct CDR3 sequences, roughly an eighth of them with a count of one. 0.95% to 1% of the sample comes from the top ten.

Every donor was a healthy Caucasian. The twin cohort comprised three pairs of female monozygotic twins, all aged roughly 18 to 30 years. Positive isolation kits from Invitrogen were used to isolate CD4+ and CD8+ T cell populations. On the study overall, not on this receptor specifically: The excess sharing between twins in beta out-of-frame sequences was weaker because fewer shared sequences reduced the signal-to-noise ratio. Recombination models systematically underestimated out-of-frame TCR alpha sharing in monozygotic twins but agreed with sharing between unrelated individuals. Compared with coincidental sharing between unrelated individuals, an excess of low generation-probability sequences was observed among out-of-frame TCR alpha sequences shared between twins. Fewer insertions were carried by abundant cord blood beta clonotypes; a weaker similar trend was observed in young adult naive repertoires, while no such trend was observed in memory repertoires. Because the same donors could not be followed over many years, the conclusions depended on cross-sectional statistical analysis. Zero-insertion analyses could be partly confounded by invariant T cells such as MAIT and iNKT, though diverse VJ usage argued against such confounding for most clonotypes.

The sample was also reused in another study, on yellow fever vaccine responses in identical twins. Reported in the second study: According to the authors, the vaccine-induced T cell response in identical twins seemed to be partly convergent and partly specific to each individual. Focusing on identical twins, the study followed the T cell clones that responded to the vaccine, and did so with precision.

The sequenced sample consisted of CD4+ T cells sorted from blood. The chain couples TRBV9 to TRBJ2-3; TRBD2 agrees with 8 junctional bases. This sequence was found in a woman between 18 and 29 years old in good health. The DNA is TGTGCCAGCAGCGTACTCACGGGAGGGACAGATACGCAGTATTTT. Translation gives CASSVLTGGTDTQYF. Where the CDR3 stops, the reference TRBV9 and TRBJ2-3 genes take over; the full variable domain is DSGVTQTPKHLITATGQRVTLRCSPRSGDLSVYWYQQSLDQGLQFLIQYYNGEERAKGNILERFSAQQFPDLHSELNLSSLELGDSALYFCASSVLTGGTDTQYFGPGTRLTVL.